The 3 T cell receptor beta chains below all came from one sample that was sequenced in a study of Graves' ophthalmopathy and Graves' hyperthyroidism. RNA transcripts yielded amplified TCR beta CDR3 regions. RT-PCR was first run with HTBI primers, then multiplex PCR in a second round. One entry per CDR3 protein results from TCRdb running MiXCR on the multiplex PCR reads. The sample consists of under 350,000 distinct CDR3 sequences, roughly 16% of them appearing once. Sequenced: peripheral blood. The receptors were sampled from an adult man with Graves' ophthalmopathy.

This clonotype was counted ten times or more. The chain is built from TRBV7-8 and TRBJ1-1, with D maybe TRBD1 (5 bases). V was clipped by 4 bases and J by 2 bases, with 8 bases between them. CDR1 is SGHVS and CDR2 is FQNEAQ in the germline V gene. The CDR3 sequence is 13 residues long. The CDR3 loop is CASSWTPNTEAFF. Written as DNA, the CDR3 is TGTGCCAGCAGCTGGACACCAAACACTGAAGCTTTCTTT.

This clonotype was recorded many times. This chain uses TRBV4-2 with TRBJ1-1; D gene unclear. Germline V CDR1 and CDR2: LGHNA, YNFKEQ. This CDR3 is 13 amino acids long. V lost 4 bases and J 4 bases, leaving 10 bases between the germline ends. CDR3 protein: CASSPGPGTEAFF. The CDR3 nucleotides read TGTGCCAGCAGCCCTGGACCAGGCACTGAAGCTTTCTTT.

This clonotype was seen many times. The rearrangement links TRBV29-1 to TRBJ2-5; TRBD1 agrees at 8 bases. CDR1 SQVTM and CDR2 ANQGSEA come from the germline V gene. The CDR3 is 13 amino acids. Trimming cost V 1 base and J 4 bases; bases outside gene matches: 2. CDR3 nucleotides: TGCAGCGTTGAAGTCAGGGGGCGAGAGACCCAGTACTTC. Protein: CSVEVRGRETQYF.